This T cell receptor beta chain was observed in a study of shared clonotypes between healthy human individuals. Whole-study findings and limits: The researchers took only blood, and tissue repertoires probably look different.

The CDR3 contains 15 residues. The V segment lost 6 bases and the J segment 2 bases; nucleotides outside the gene matches: 5. Germline CDR1 LNHDA, CDR2 SQIVND (reference sequence). It was across several immunoSEQ plates that each subset's genomic DNA was evenly split. The table came from immunoSEQ multiplex PCR; TCRdb's copy has only in-frame clones and leaves some out. Altogether some 1,400,000 clones are present, roughly 96% being singletons, with the ten largest covering 0.95% to 1.5%. A remark on this clone: Its antigen is not identified.

Sequenced: naive CD4+ T cells sorted from blood. The subset here: CD45RA+ positively selected. The TCR was taken from a man aged 30 to 45 in good health. The chain couples TRBV19 to TRBJ1-3; 9 bases line up with TRBD1. The DNA of the CDR3 is TGTGCCAGTAGCCGGGGACAGGGTACTGGAAACACCATATATTTT. It specifies CASSRGQGTGNTIYF.